These 21 T cell receptor beta chains originate from one sample sequenced in a study of identifying expanded T cells in peripheral blood (dated by TCRdb to about 2019). The receptor library was made with the immunoSEQ multiplex PCR assay. What TCRdb holds here is the immuneACCESS table cut down to in-frame rearrangements. Part of the clones is not present; checked against another copy, under half of the missing clones reflect an unresolved V gene, and the others are unexplained. The sample table records about 100,000 clones; about 87% of these occur just once. The top ten constitute more than 5.5% of the sample. Sequencing was done on a sample of blood. The receptors originated from a person between 18 and 70 years old in good health.

This clone occurred a few times. The chain couples TRBV2 to TRBJ1-5; possible D gene TRBD1, 6 bases. CDR1 is SNHLY, CDR2 FYNNEI, per germline. Trimming removed 3 bases from V and 0 bases from J, with 9 bases in between. The CDR3 is 15 amino acids. CDR3 residues: CASSDTGRSNQPQHF. CDR3 nucleotide sequence: TGTGCCAGCAGTGATACAGGGCGTAGCAATCAGCCCCAGCATTTT.

This clone appeared a few times. The chain has TRBV10-2 and TRBJ1-2, with a possible D match to TRBD1 (6 bases). The CDR3 covers 13 residues. Trimming stripped 6 bases from V and 4 bases from J, with 12 bases between. Germline CDR1 reads WSHSY; CDR2 reads SAAADI. The CDR3 loop is CASSEGVSYGYTF. The CDR3 nucleotides are TGCGCCAGCAGCGAGGGGGTTAGCTATGGCTACACCTTC.

The chain is built from TRBV9 and TRBJ1-2; a weak D match, TRBD1 (5 bases). Germline CDR1 reads SGDLS; CDR2 reads YYNGEE. This CDR3 comprises 15 residues. V lost 0 bases to trimming and J lost 5 bases, with 14 bases between them. CDR3 DNA: TGTGCCAGCAGCGTAGACTCCAATAAGGGGTATGGCTACACCTTC. This encodes CASSVDSNKGYGYTF.

The chain joins TRBV7-9 to TRBJ2-7; TRBD2 agrees at 11 bases. V lost 1 base and J lost 6; bases outside the gene matches: 8. Germline loops: CDR1 SEHNR, CDR2 FQNEAQ (reference sequence). There are 16 residues in the CDR3. DNA for the CDR3: TGTGCCAGCAGCTTAGTCCCCGGGACTAGCGGCCTCGAGCAGTACTTC. Translation gives CASSLVPGTSGLEQYF.

The V call is TRBV6-6, the J call TRBJ1-2; 7 positions agree with TRBD1. There are 14 residues in the CDR3. J lost 4 bases, V lost 2 bases, and 4 bases had no gene match. Germline V CDR1 and CDR2: MNHNY, SVGAGI (reference sequence). CDR3 DNA sequence: TGTGCCAGCAGTTACGAGGGGGCTGGCTATGGCTACACCTTC. Translation: CASSYEGAGYGYTF.

V usage is TRBV18 and J usage is TRBJ1-2; D is unclear. Trimming took 4 bases from V and 2 from J, leaving 11 bases between them. Looked up from germline, CDR1 is KGHSH and CDR2 is LQKENI. This CDR3 is built from 14 residues. The chain's CDR3 is CASSRGPVNYGYTF. DNA of the CDR3: TGTGCCAGCTCACGGGGTCCTGTCAACTATGGCTACACCTTC.

CDR3 amino acids: CAWGTGGKGYTF. The CDR3 DNA follows: TGTGCCTGGGGTACAGGGGGCAAAGGCTACACCTTC. The chain employs TRBV30 and TRBJ1-2; 9 nucleotides agree with TRBD1. This CDR3 region has 12 residues. With 5 bases clipped from V and 8 bases from J, the junction kept 6 bases outside the gene matches. Germline CDR1 is GTSNPN and CDR2 is SVGIG (reference sequence).

The V gene is TRBV5-1, the J gene TRBJ2-3; D is undetermined. Looked up from germline, CDR1 is SGHRS and CDR2 is YFSETQ. The V gene lost 0 bases and the J gene lost 2 bases, with 10 bases spanning the gap. CDR3 length: 15 amino acids. This CDR3 reads CASSLVEKPTDTQYF. The CDR3, as DNA: TGCGCCAGCAGCTTGGTCGAGAAACCCACAGATACGCAGTATTTT.

This clone was seen once. The chain uses TRBV5-4 and TRBJ2-3; D uncertain. Trimming stripped 6 bases from V and 9 bases from J, with 11 bases between. The CDR3 covers 11 residues. Germline V gene data show CDR1 as SGHNT and CDR2 as YYREEE (reference sequence). CDR3 in amino acids: CASTKDRTQYF. The CDR3 DNA follows: TGTGCCAGCACCAAGGACCGCACGCAGTATTTT.

This clone was seen once. The chain uses TRBV4-2 and TRBJ1-3, with TRBD1 matching 8 bases. The V gene end was trimmed by 0 bases and the J gene end by 1 base; junction bases not matched to a gene: 2. The germline gives CDR1 LGHNA, CDR2 YNFKEQ. This CDR3 is built from 16 residues. CDR3 sequence: CASSQETGESGNTIYF. In DNA form, the CDR3 reads TGTGCCAGCAGCCAAGAGACAGGGGAATCTGGAAACACCATATATTTT.

The V gene is TRBV10-3, the J gene TRBJ1-2; D gene ambiguous. CDR3 size: 10 residues. The V end was cut by 11 bases, the J end by 6 bases, with 10 bases between. Germline V gene data show CDR1 as ENHRY and CDR2 as SYGVKD. The chain's CDR3 is CASGGNGYTF. CDR3 DNA sequence: TGTGCCTCCGGCGGCAATGGCTACACCTTC.

This rearrangement joins TRBV5-5 to TRBJ2-7; D is perhaps TRBD1 (5 bases). Trimming pared 4 bases from V and 2 bases from J, leaving 13 bases between. This CDR3 contains 14 residues. CDR1 SGHKS and CDR2 YYEKEE come from the germline V gene (reference sequence). The CDR3 region is CASSQASGTYEQYF. The DNA for the CDR3 is TGTGCCAGCAGCCAAGCATCAGGGACCTACGAGCAGTACTTC.

V usage is TRBV25-1 and J usage is TRBJ1-1; TRBD1 is a possible D gene (5 bases). The CDR3 sequence is 14 residues long. The V and J ends lost 8 bases and 1 base respectively, with 14 bases between them. Germline CDR1 and CDR2: MGHDK and SYGVNS. The CDR3 region is CASEGTGGNTEAFF. In DNA form, the CDR3 reads TGTGCCAGCGAGGGAACTGGGGGGAACACTGAAGCTTTCTTT.

The genes are TRBV7-2 and TRBJ1-2; 8 nucleotides line up with TRBD1. Germline V gives CDR1 SGHTA, CDR2 FQGNSA. CDR3 length: 15 amino acids. The J segment lost 4 bases and the V segment lost 5 bases, leaving 9 bases of the junction unmatched. In DNA, the CDR3 is TGTGCCAGCAGCCCTAGGGGGACAGGACCCTATGGCTACACCTTC. It yields the protein CASSPRGTGPYGYTF.

The chain joins TRBV5-4 to TRBJ2-3; a possible D gene is TRBD1 (5 bases). With 4 bases removed from V and 4 bases from J, the gap between germline ends came to 10 bases. Germline loops: CDR1 SGHNT, CDR2 YYREEE (reference sequence). This CDR3 region has 13 residues. DNA for the CDR3: TGTGCCAGCAGCCCAGGGTTCGCAGATACGCAGTATTTT. It translates to CASSPGFADTQYF.

The genes are TRBV14 and TRBJ1-2; unclear D gene. The CDR3 spans 13 residues. Trimming removed 3 bases at V and 1 base at J, with 6 bases between. Germline CDR1 reads SGHDN; CDR2 reads FVKESK. CDR3 nucleotides: TGTGCCAGCAGCCACGGGGTTAACTATGGCTACACCTTC. As protein: CASSHGVNYGYTF.

The J gene is TRBJ1-2, the V gene TRBV30, with D perhaps TRBD1 (6 bases). Looked up from germline, CDR1 is GTSNPN and CDR2 is SVGIG (reference sequence). This CDR3 is built from 14 residues. V lost 1 base, J lost 7 bases, and 16 bases lay in between. The CDR3 DNA is TGTGCCTGGAGTGGTGGACAGTCCCTACCTGGCTACACCTTC. As protein: CAWSGGQSLPGYTF.

The chain has TRBV6-6 and TRBJ1-5, with D hard to call. Germline loops: CDR1 MNHNY, CDR2 SVGAGI (reference sequence). V was pared by 0 bases and J by 4 bases, with 7 bases between. The CDR3 sequence is 14 residues long. This CDR3 is CASSYSKKNQPQHF. The CDR3 DNA sequence: TGTGCCAGCAGTTACTCGAAAAAGAATCAGCCCCAGCATTTT.

This clone was observed a single time. The rearrangement links TRBV12-5 to TRBJ2-1; possible D gene TRBD1, 6 bases. V was trimmed by 0 bases and J by 2 bases, leaving 14 bases between them. This CDR3 region has 17 residues. Germline values: CDR1 LGHNT, CDR2 FRNRAP. The DNA for the CDR3 is TGTGCTAGTGGTTTGGTATTGGGCCAGGGGACCTACAATGAGCAGTTCTTC. This codes for CASGLVLGQGTYNEQFF.

The chain combines TRBV18 with TRBJ1-1; no definite D call. The CDR3 totals 12 residues. The V end lost 4 bases, the J end lost 6 bases, and 9 bases lay between the germline ends. CDR1 and CDR2 from the germline V gene are KGHSH and LQKENI. CDR3 in amino acids: CASSLPVAEAFF. Written as DNA, the CDR3 is TGTGCCAGCTCACTACCGGTGGCTGAAGCTTTCTTT. Full variable domain (rest looked up from reference TRBV18 and TRBJ1-1): NAGVMQNPRHLVRRRGQEARLRCSPMKGHSHVYWYRQLPEEGLKFMVYLQKENIIDESGMPKERFSAEFPKEGPSILRIQQVVRGDSAAYFCASSLPVAEAFFGQGTRLTVV.

V and J are TRBV14 and TRBJ1-3; tentative D call: TRBD1 (5 bases). CDR1 SGHDN and CDR2 FVKESK come from the germline V gene. The CDR3 spans 15 residues. Trimming removed 5 bases from V and 3 bases from J, with 14 bases in between. This chain's CDR3 is CASSEWRGNGNTIYF. The CDR3 coding sequence is TGTGCCAGCAGCGAGTGGAGGGGCAATGGAAACACCATATATTTT.